This entry is about one TCR beta chain. This CDR3 comprises 11 residues. Trimming took off 0 bases at V and 6 bases at J, with 4 bases between the two ends. Germline-derived CDR1 and CDR2 are SGHRS and YFSETQ. The data are from a study of blood T cell repertoires in COVID-19. On the study more broadly: The United States, Italy and Spain were the sources of the acute and convalescent COVID-19 samples. Sources were T cells, B-cell-depleted T cells, or PBMCs; the material itself was cDNA or gDNA.

Per the study methods: Amplified reference gene primers provided the basis for estimating nucleated cell counts. The assay was immunoSEQ multiplex PCR, and TCRdb's table has in-frame clones only and misses some. V and J calls and clone size are given by that table; D and trimming were obtained from the DNA. The repertoire includes around 40,000 clones, 60% to 85% of them detected once, and 20% to 30% sits in the top ten. This TCR came from a man aged 65 to 79 with acute or convalescent COVID-19. The chain carries TRBV5-1 and TRBJ2-7; no clear D gene. Sequenced: peripheral blood. CDR3 sequence: CASSLASEQYF. The CDR3 region has the DNA TGCGCCAGCAGCTTGGCCTCCGAGCAGTACTTC.